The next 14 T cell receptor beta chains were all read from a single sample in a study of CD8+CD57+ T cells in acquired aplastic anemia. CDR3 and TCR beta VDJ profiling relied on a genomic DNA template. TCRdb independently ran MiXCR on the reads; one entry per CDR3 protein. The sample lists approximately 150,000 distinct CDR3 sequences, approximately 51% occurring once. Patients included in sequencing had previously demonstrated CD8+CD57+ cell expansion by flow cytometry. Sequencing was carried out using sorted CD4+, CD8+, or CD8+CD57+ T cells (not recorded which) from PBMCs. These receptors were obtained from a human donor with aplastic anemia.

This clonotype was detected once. CDR3 sequence (DNA): TGTGCCAGTAGTATAGATTCAGCTGGGGCCAACGTCCTGACTTTC. Amino acid sequence: CASSIDSAGANVLTF. The chain recombines TRBV19 with TRBJ2-6; D remains unclear. The CDR3 is made up of 15 amino acids. Trimming took 0 bases from V and 2 from J, leaving 5 bases between them. Germline V gene sequence: CDR1 LNHDA, CDR2 SQIVND (reference sequence).

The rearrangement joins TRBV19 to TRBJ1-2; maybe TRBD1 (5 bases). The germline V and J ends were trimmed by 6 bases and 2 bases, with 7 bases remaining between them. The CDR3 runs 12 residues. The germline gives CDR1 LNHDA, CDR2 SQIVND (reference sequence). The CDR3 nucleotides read TGTGCCAGTAGAAAGGGGAACTATGGCTACACCTTC. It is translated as CASRKGNYGYTF.

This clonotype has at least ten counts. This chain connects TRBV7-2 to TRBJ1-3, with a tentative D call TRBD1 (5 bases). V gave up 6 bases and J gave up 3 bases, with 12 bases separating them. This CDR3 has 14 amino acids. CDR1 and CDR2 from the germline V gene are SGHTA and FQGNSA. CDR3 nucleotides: TGTGCCAGCAGATTGTGGGGGAATGGAAACACCATATATTTT. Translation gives CASRLWGNGNTIYF. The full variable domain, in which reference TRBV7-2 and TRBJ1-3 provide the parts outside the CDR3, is GAGVSQSPSNKVTEKGKDVELRCDPISGHTALYWYRQSLGQGLEFLIYFQGNSAPDKSGLPSDRFSAERTGGSVSTLTIQRTQQEDSAVYLCASRLWGNGNTIYFGEGSWLTVV.

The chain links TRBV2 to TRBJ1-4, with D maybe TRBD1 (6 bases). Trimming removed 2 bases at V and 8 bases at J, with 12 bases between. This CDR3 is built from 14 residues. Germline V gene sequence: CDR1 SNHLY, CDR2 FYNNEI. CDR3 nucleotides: TGTGCCAGCAGTGAATTGGCGGGGGGCGAAAAACTGTTTTTT. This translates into CASSELAGGEKLFF. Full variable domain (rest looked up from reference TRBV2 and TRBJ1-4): EPEVTQTPSHQVTQMGQEVILRCVPISNHLYFYWYRQILGQKVEFLVSFYNNEISEKSEIFDDQFSVERPDGSNFTLKIRSTKLEDSAMYFCASSELAGGEKLFFGSGTQLSVL.

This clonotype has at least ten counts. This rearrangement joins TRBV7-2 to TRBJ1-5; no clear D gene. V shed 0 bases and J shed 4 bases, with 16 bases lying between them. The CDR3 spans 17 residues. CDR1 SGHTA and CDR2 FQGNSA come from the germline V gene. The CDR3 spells CASSLAFGGEGNQPQHF. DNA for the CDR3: TGTGCCAGCAGCTTAGCGTTTGGCGGGGAAGGTAATCAGCCCCAGCATTTT.

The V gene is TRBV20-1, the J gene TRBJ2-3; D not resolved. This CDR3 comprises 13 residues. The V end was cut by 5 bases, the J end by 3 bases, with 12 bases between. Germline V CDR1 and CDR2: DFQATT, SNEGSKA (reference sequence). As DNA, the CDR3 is TGCAGTGCTCAACACTCACAGACAGATACGCAGTATTTT. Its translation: CSAQHSQTDTQYF.

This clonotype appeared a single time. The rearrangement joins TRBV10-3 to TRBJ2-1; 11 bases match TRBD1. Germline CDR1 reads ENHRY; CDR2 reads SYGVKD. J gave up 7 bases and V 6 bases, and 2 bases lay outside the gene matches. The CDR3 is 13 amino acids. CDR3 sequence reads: CAIRDRGRNEQFF. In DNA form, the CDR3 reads TGTGCCATCAGGGACAGGGGGCGGAATGAGCAGTTCTTC.

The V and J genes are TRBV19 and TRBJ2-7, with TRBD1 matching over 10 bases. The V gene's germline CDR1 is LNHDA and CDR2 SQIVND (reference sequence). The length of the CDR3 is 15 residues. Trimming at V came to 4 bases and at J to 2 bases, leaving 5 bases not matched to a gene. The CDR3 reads CASSTRTGGTYEQYF. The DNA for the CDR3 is TGTGCCAGTAGTACCCGGACAGGGGGTACCTACGAGCAGTACTTC.

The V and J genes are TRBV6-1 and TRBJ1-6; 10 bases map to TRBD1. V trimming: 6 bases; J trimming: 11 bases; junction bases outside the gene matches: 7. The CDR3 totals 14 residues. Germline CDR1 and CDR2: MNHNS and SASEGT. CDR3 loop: CASSPGTGAPPLHF. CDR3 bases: TGTGCCAGCAGCCCCGGGACAGGGGCACCACCCCTCCACTTT.

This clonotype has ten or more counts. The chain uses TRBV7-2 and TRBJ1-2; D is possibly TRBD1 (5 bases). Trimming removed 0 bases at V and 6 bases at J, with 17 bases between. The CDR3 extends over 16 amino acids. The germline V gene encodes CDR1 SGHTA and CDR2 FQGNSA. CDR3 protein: CASSLAELGTGHGYTF. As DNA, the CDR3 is TGTGCCAGCAGCTTAGCGGAACTTGGAACAGGACATGGCTACACCTTC.

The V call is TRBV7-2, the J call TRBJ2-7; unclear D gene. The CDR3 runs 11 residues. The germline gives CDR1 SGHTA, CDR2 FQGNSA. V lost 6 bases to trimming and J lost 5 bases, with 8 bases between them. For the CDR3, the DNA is TGTGCCAGCAGTAATGGGCACGAGCAGTACTTC. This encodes CASSNGHEQYF.

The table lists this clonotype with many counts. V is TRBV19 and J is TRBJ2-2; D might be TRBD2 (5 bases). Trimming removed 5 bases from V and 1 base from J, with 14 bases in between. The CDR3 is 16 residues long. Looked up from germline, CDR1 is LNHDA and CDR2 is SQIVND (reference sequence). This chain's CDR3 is CASSPPGWKNTGELFF. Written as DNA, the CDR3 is TGTGCCAGTAGTCCCCCGGGATGGAAGAACACCGGGGAGCTGTTTTTT.

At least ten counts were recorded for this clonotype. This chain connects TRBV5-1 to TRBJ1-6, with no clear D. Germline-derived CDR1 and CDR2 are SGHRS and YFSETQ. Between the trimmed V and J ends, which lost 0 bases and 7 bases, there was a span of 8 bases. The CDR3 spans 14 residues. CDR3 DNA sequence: TGCGCCAGCAGCTTGGTCGTGGGCAATTCACCCCTCCACTTT. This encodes CASSLVVGNSPLHF.

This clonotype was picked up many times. The CDR3 DNA follows: TGCGCCAGCAGAGAGGGGGACAATCAGCCCCAGCATTTT. Translated, it gives CASREGDNQPQHF. This rearrangement joins TRBV5-1 to TRBJ1-5; a possible D gene is TRBD1 (6 bases). Deletions cut 5 bases from V and 3 bases from J, with 9 bases between. Per the germline V gene, CDR1 is SGHRS and CDR2 is YFSETQ. This CDR3 is built from 13 residues.